The entry that follows covers one TCR beta chain sequence. Its antigen is undetermined. V shed 2 bases and J shed 0 bases, with 13 bases lying between them. This CDR3 is 16 amino acids long. Per germline, CDR1 ENHRY and CDR2 SYGVKD. Generated by immunoSEQ multiplex PCR, the TCRdb table keeps only in-frame clones and is missing some. The data hold approximately 980,000 clones, with approximately 80% observed a single time. This specimen belongs to a study of shared clonotypes between healthy human individuals. Study-level results: Sharing across four donors was highest in naive CD4 (around 5%) and lowest in memory CD8 (0.4%).

The chain has TRBV10-3 and TRBJ1-1; D is undetermined. The clonotype was recovered from a man aged 18 to 29 in good health. The material sequenced was memory CD4+ T cells sorted from blood. This sample's subset: CD45RA-negative fraction. CDR3 loop: CAISEGRLDMNTEAFF. The CDR3, as DNA: TGTGCCATCAGTGAGGGAAGGTTAGACATGAACACTGAAGCTTTCTTT.